These T cell receptor beta chains were read from a single sample in a study of CD8+ T cells in alopecia areata. Clones were sequenced by immunoSEQ multiplex PCR, and TCRdb holds only the in-frame ones, with some missing. Of roughly 250,000 clones detected, around two thirds appear once; the ten largest clones hold around 1.2%. This sample comprised CD4+ T cells sorted from blood, obtained at week 0. The source of these receptors is a human donor with alopecia areata. Each CDR3 is given with its conserved first and last residue. A D gene is named only where the DNA matches it firmly. Rows may omit the clone size; those that give it use once, few, many or a size class.

V gene,D gene,J gene,clone size,CDR3 DNA,CDR3 protein
TRBV29-1,.,TRBJ1-2,.,TGCAGCGTTCTCAGGGAGGGAGGCTACACCTTC,CSVLREGGYTF
TRBV5-1,.,TRBJ2-5,few,TGCGCCAGCAGCTTGGGACTGCTACAAGAGACCCAGTACTTC,CASSLGLLQETQYF
TRBV27,TRBD2,TRBJ2-2,few,TGTGCCAGCTCGACTAGCGGGTCCTACACCGGGGAGCTGTTTTTT,CASSTSGSYTGELFF
TRBV30,TRBD2,TRBJ2-7,.,TGTGCCTGGAGTAGCGGGGGGGCCCCCGAGCAGTACTTC,CAWSSGGAPEQYF
TRBV27,TRBD1,TRBJ1-5,.,TGTGCCAGCAGCAAATTCGGGACAGATAGCAATCAGCCCCAGCATTTT,CASSKFGTDSNQPQHF
TRBV4-1,.,TRBJ1-6,.,TGCGCCAGCAGCCAAGGGGGCAGGGGCCATTCACCCCTCCACTTT,CASSQGGRGHSPLHF
TRBV29-1,TRBD1,TRBJ1-1,.,TGCAGCGCATCCGGGACAGGCAACACTGAAGCTTTCTTT,CSASGTGNTEAFF
TRBV30,TRBD2,TRBJ2-5,.,TGTGCCTGGAGTGTTAGCGGGCGAGAGACCCAGTACTTC,CAWSVSGRETQYF
TRBV2,TRBD1,TRBJ2-3,.,TGTGCCAGCAGTATCGGACAGGAAGGCACAGATACGCAGTATTTT,CASSIGQEGTDTQYF
TRBV29-1,.,TRBJ1-5,.,TGCAGCGTTCGGAGGGGGGGTAGCAATCAGCCCCAGCATTTT,CSVRRGGSNQPQHF
TRBV19,TRBD2,TRBJ2-1,few,TGTGCCAGTAGTATATTCTCGTGGACTAGCTCCTACAATGAGCAGTTCTTC,CASSIFSWTSSYNEQFF
TRBV29-1,.,TRBJ2-7,.,TGCAGCGTCGGTACAGGGAACCCACCCTACGAGCAGTACTTC,CSVGTGNPPYEQYF
TRBV7-6,.,TRBJ1-5,.,TGTGCCAGCAGCTTATCGGCGGATAGCAATCAGCCCCAGCATTTT,CASSLSADSNQPQHF
TRBV29-1,.,TRBJ2-5,few,TGCAGCGTTGAAGTTGTTGGGGCCCAGTACTTC,CSVEVVGAQYF
TRBV29-1,.,TRBJ2-5,.,TGCAGCGTTCGTCTAGTAGTTTTAGAGACCCAGTACTTC,CSVRLVVLETQYF
TRBV7-7,.,TRBJ1-5,many,TGTGCCGAAACGTGCAGGGGCAGTCAGCCCCAGCATTTT,CAETCRGSQPQHF
TRBV7-2,TRBD1,TRBJ1-1,few,TGTGCCAGCAGCCTTGACAGGGTGGTAGCTGAAGCTTTCTTT,CASSLDRVVAEAFF
TRBV25-1,.,TRBJ1-2,.,TGTGCCAGCAGTGAAATAGGCAACTATGGCTACACCTTC,CASSEIGNYGYTF
TRBV29-1,.,TRBJ1-4,.,TGCAGCGTTGAACAGTATAATGAAAAACTGTTTTTT,CSVEQYNEKLFF
TRBV29-1,TRBD1,TRBJ2-7,.,TGCAGCGTTGGGAGGACAGGGGACTCCTACGAGCAGTACTTC,CSVGRTGDSYEQYF
TRBV6-5,TRBD2,TRBJ2-3,.,TGTGCCAGCAGCCCTCGGACTAGGGGCACAGATACGCAGTATTTT,CASSPRTRGTDTQYF
TRBV30,.,TRBJ2-1,.,TGTGCCTGGAGTAGGCAGGGATCCTACAATGAGCAGTTCTTC,CAWSRQGSYNEQFF